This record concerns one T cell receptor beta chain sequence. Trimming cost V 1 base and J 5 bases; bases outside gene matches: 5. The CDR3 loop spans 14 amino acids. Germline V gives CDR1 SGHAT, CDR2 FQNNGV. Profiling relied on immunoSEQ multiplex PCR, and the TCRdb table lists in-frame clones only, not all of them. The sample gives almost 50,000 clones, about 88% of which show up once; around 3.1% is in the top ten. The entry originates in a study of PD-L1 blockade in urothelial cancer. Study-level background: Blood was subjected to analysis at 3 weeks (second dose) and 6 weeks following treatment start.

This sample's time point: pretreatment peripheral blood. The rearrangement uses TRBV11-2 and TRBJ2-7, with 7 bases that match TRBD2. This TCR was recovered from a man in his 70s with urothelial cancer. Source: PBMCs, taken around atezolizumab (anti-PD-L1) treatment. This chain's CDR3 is CASSLGGGSHEQYF. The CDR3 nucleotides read TGTGCCAGCAGCTTAGGCGGGGGTTCCCACGAGCAGTACTTC. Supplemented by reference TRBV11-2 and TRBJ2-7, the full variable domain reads EAGVAQSPRYKIIEKRQSVAFWCNPISGHATLYWYQQILGQGPKLLIQFQNNGVVDDSQLPKDRFSAERLKGVDSTLKIQPAKLEDSAVYLCASSLGGGSHEQYFGPGTRLTVT.